One and the same sample provided the 19 T cell receptor beta chains below, sequenced in a study of shared clonotypes between healthy human individuals. This table comes from immunoSEQ multiplex PCR, and its TCRdb copy is limited to in-frame clones, with some not included. The data show over a million clones, nearly 99% seen once. Sequencing input: naive CD4+ T cells sorted from blood. Documented subset: CD45RA+ positively selected. These receptors were taken from a young man in good health.

The rearrangement links TRBV14 to TRBJ2-5, with 7 bases matching TRBD1. The CDR3 consists of 15 residues. The V gene end was trimmed by 4 bases and the J gene end by 2 bases; junction bases not matched to a gene: 7. Germline lookup yields CDR1 SGHDN and CDR2 FVKESK. CDR3 amino acids: CASSRPTGHQETQYF. The DNA for the CDR3 is TGTGCCAGCAGCCGGCCGACAGGGCATCAAGAGACCCAGTACTTC.

The chain combines TRBV27 with TRBJ1-4; 8 nucleotides line up with TRBD1. The trim removed 3 bases at V and 9 bases at J, leaving 9 bases unmatched. CDR3 length: 15 amino acids. Germline CDR1 MNHEY, CDR2 SMNVEV (reference sequence). The CDR3 loop is CASSFWPGGVQKLFF. Written as DNA, the CDR3 is TGTGCCAGCAGTTTTTGGCCAGGGGGCGTTCAAAAACTGTTTTTT.

The chain links TRBV28 to TRBJ2-2; D gene ambiguous. Germline V lookup: CDR1 MDHEN, CDR2 SYDVKM. The length of the CDR3 is 14 residues. The V end lost 1 base, the J end lost 2 bases, and 5 bases lay between the germline ends. Here the CDR3 DNA reads TGTGCCAGCAGTTTATTTCCAAACACCGGGGAGCTGTTTTTT. It specifies CASSLFPNTGELFF.

CDR3 amino acids: CASSPHVAGAGGNTIYF. CDR3 nucleotide sequence: TGCGCCAGCAGCCCTCATGTTGCAGGGGCAGGGGGAAACACCATATATTTT. The V call is TRBV4-1, the J call TRBJ1-3; D might be TRBD1 (6 bases). The CDR3 extends over 17 amino acids. The V and J ends lost 4 bases and 4 bases respectively, with 20 bases between them. Germline loops: CDR1 MGHRA, CDR2 YSYEKL.

The rearrangement links TRBV19 to TRBJ1-2, with 9 bases lining up with TRBD1. The length of the CDR3 is 14 residues. CDR1 LNHDA and CDR2 SQIVND come from the germline V gene (reference sequence). Germline trimming cut 6 bases from V and 8 bases from J; bases unmatched to any gene: 10. CDR3 DNA: TGTGCCAGTAGAGCCGGGACAGGGTTAGGAGGCTACACCTTC. It codes for CASRAGTGLGGYTF.

The V gene is TRBV18, the J gene TRBJ2-2; a weak D match, TRBD2 (6 bases). The CDR3 sequence is 16 residues long. Trimming removed 2 bases from V and 5 bases from J, with 15 bases in between. CDR1 and CDR2 from the germline V gene are KGHSH and LQKENI. CDR3 loop: CASSPSGAGLTGELFF. In DNA, the CDR3 is TGTGCCAGCTCACCATCGGGAGCAGGGTTAACCGGGGAGCTGTTTTTT. The whole variable domain, remainder taken from reference TRBV18 and TRBJ2-2, is NAGVMQNPRHLVRRRGQEARLRCSPMKGHSHVYWYRQLPEEGLKFMVYLQKENIIDESGMPKERFSAEFPKEGPSILRIQQVVRGDSAAYFCASSPSGAGLTGELFFGEGSRLTVL.

This clone showed up just once. The chain combines TRBV18 with TRBJ2-1; D gene ambiguous. The CDR3 runs 18 residues. Germline values: CDR1 KGHSH, CDR2 LQKENI. Trimming cost V 6 bases and J 0 bases, with 21 bases left between them. CDR3 coding DNA: TGTGCCAGCTCCCGTATGAATAGCAGAGCGAGCTCCTACAATGAGCAGTTCTTC. As protein: CASSRMNSRASSYNEQFF.

With regard to this clone: This may be a read error: a much more frequent sequence differs by one nucleotide. This chain's CDR3 is CASSLDQETQYF. For the CDR3, the DNA is TGTGCCAGCAGCTTGGACCAAGAGACCCAGTACTTC. J is TRBJ2-5 and V is TRBV5-6; D remains ambiguous. Between the trimmed V and J ends, which lost 0 bases and 0 bases, there was a span of 0 bases. The CDR3 sequence is 12 residues long. In germline, CDR1 is SGHDT, CDR2 YYEEEE.

The chain recombines TRBV28 with TRBJ2-6; 9 nucleotides align to TRBD1. CDR1 MDHEN and CDR2 SYDVKM come from the germline V gene. J gave up 0 bases and V 5 bases, and 8 bases lay outside the gene matches. The CDR3 is 18 amino acids. CDR3 bases: TGTGCCAGCAGTCCCCGGACAGGGGTGCGCTCTGGGGCCAACGTCCTGACTTTC. It codes for CASSPRTGVRSGANVLTF.

The V and J genes are TRBV9 and TRBJ2-5, with D possibly being TRBD2 (5 bases). Germline-derived CDR1 and CDR2 are SGDLS and YYNGEE. The CDR3 totals 15 residues. Trimming cost V 3 bases and J 2 bases, with 14 bases left between them. This CDR3 reads CASSGRTGLQETQYF. DNA for the CDR3: TGTGCCAGCAGCGGACGGACTGGTTTACAAGAGACCCAGTACTTC.

The chain uses TRBV30 and TRBJ2-2, with D possibly matching TRBD2 (5 bases). The germline gives CDR1 GTSNPN, CDR2 SVGIG (reference sequence). With 5 bases removed from V and 5 bases from J, the gap between germline ends came to 9 bases. CDR3 length: 12 residues. CDR3 loop: CAWEGVTGELFF. CDR3 coding DNA: TGTGCCTGGGAGGGCGTGACCGGGGAGCTGTTTTTT. The full variable domain, in which reference TRBV30 and TRBJ2-2 provide the parts outside the CDR3, is SQTIHQWPATLVQPVGSPLSLECTVEGTSNPNLYWYRQAAGRGLQLLFYSVGIGQISSEVPQNLSASRPQDRQFILSSKKLLLSDSGFYLCAWEGVTGELFFGEGSRLTVL.

The rearrangement uses TRBV10-3 and TRBJ2-7; 7 bases map to TRBD1. Germline V CDR1 and CDR2: ENHRY, SYGVKD. This CDR3 is built from 15 residues. Trimming removed 3 bases from V and 4 bases from J; junction bases left unmatched: 9. CDR3 in DNA: TGTGCCATCAGTGACGTCGGACAGGCAGGGTACGAGCAGTACTTC. It specifies CAISDVGQAGYEQYF.

The chain employs TRBV19 and TRBJ1-4; D gene ambiguous. Between the trimmed V and J ends, which lost 5 bases and 7 bases, there was a span of 23 bases. From germline, CDR1 is LNHDA and CDR2 SQIVND (reference sequence). This CDR3 is built from 17 residues. The CDR3 DNA reads TGTGCCAGTAGTCCCCAACTTTTTTCGCTCGGCGGTGAAAAACTGTTTTTT. Its protein is CASSPQLFSLGGEKLFF.

The V and J genes are TRBV5-1 and TRBJ1-1; TRBD1 agrees at 8 bases. CDR3 length equals 14 residues. The V gene's germline CDR1 is SGHRS and CDR2 YFSETQ. V lost 4 bases, J lost 4 bases, and 6 bases stayed unmatched. The CDR3 bases are TGCGCCAGCAGCCCGGACAGGGCCAGCACTGAAGCTTTCTTT. Its translation: CASSPDRASTEAFF.

This chain joins TRBV7-2 and TRBJ2-3; D perhaps matches TRBD1 (5 bases). Trimming took off 7 bases at V and 4 bases at J, with 12 bases between the two ends. Per the germline V gene, CDR1 is SGHTA and CDR2 is FQGNSA. The CDR3 is made up of 13 amino acids. The CDR3 bases are TGTGCCAGCACCTGGGGCCTCTCAGATACGCAGTATTTT. Translating it yields CASTWGLSDTQYF.

The chain combines TRBV10-1 with TRBJ2-7; D not resolved. The CDR3 has 14 residues. Germline assignment: CDR1 WNHNN and CDR2 SYGVQD (reference sequence). Trimming left V 0 bases short and J 3 bases short, with 9 bases between. This chain's CDR3 is CASSESGAFYEQYF. In DNA form, the CDR3 reads TGCGCCAGCAGTGAGTCAGGAGCTTTCTACGAGCAGTACTTC.

The chain employs TRBV19 and TRBJ1-5; TRBD1 might be the D (6 bases). Trimming pared 4 bases from V and 3 bases from J, leaving 16 bases between. Germline V gene data show CDR1 as LNHDA and CDR2 as SQIVND (reference sequence). This CDR3 spans 16 amino acids. The CDR3 spells CASSTLGGSTNQPQHF. For the CDR3, the DNA is TGTGCCAGTAGTACCTTAGGGGGGTCGACCAATCAGCCCCAGCATTTT. The variable domain in full, with the rest retrieved from reference TRBV19 and TRBJ1-5, is DGGITQSPKYLFRKEGQNVTLSCEQNLNHDAMYWYRQDPGQGLRLIYYSQIVNDFQKGDIAEGYSVSREKKESFPLTVTSAQKNPTAFYLCASSTLGGSTNQPQHFGDGTRLSIL.

The rearrangement uses TRBV29-1 and TRBJ1-4; tentative D call: TRBD1 (5 bases). CDR1 and CDR2 from the germline V gene are SQVTM and ANQGSEA. This CDR3 has 15 residues. V lost 6 bases, J lost 6 bases, and 20 bases lay in between. In nucleotides, the CDR3 is TGCAGCGTATGGGCCTGGGGGAAAGGATATGAAAAACTGTTTTTT. Translating it yields CSVWAWGKGYEKLFF.

A single count supports this clone. The genes are TRBV6-5 and TRBJ2-2; 9 nucleotides match TRBD2. The CDR3 totals 15 residues. After removal of 5 bases from V and 4 bases from J, the junction contained 5 bases not matched to a gene. Germline CDR1 is MNHEY and CDR2 is SVGAGI. The CDR3 nucleotides are TGTGCCAGCAGTCCTAGCGGGATCCCCACCGGGGAGCTGTTTTTT. This codes for CASSPSGIPTGELFF.